The source of this T cell receptor (beta chain) is a study of molecular identifiers for immune sequencing clone quantification. Naive CD8 T cells were picked out by sorting for CD8+CD4-CCR7+CD45RA+. Library preparation followed earlier protocols using designated TCR primers. TCRdb passed the PCR reads through MiXCR, listing each CDR3 protein once. Of about half a million distinct CDR3 sequences listed, about a fifth were seen once; the top ten hold approximately 0.84%. The CDR3 runs 15 residues. In germline, CDR1 is SGHVS, CDR2 FNYEAQ. The V gene lost 5 bases and the J gene lost 0 bases, with 12 bases spanning the gap. This clonotype was recorded a few times. Its antigen remains unidentified. Findings of the study overall: Clones carrying above 20 RNA copies accounted for over 98% of effector molecules, under 1% in naive cells.

This clonotype was sampled from a human donor in good health. Some libraries in this study had Jurkat cell RNA spiked in. The chain combines TRBV7-6 with TRBJ2-3; possible D gene TRBD1, 6 bases. The specimen sequenced was naive CD8+ T cells from blood, with Jurkat cell RNA spiked in. Subset indicated: FACS-sorted CD8+CD4-CCR7+CD45RA+ naive T cells. The CDR3 DNA reads TGTGCCAGCAGCGAGACAGGACCTAGCACAGATACGCAGTATTTT. Protein: CASSETGPSTDTQYF.